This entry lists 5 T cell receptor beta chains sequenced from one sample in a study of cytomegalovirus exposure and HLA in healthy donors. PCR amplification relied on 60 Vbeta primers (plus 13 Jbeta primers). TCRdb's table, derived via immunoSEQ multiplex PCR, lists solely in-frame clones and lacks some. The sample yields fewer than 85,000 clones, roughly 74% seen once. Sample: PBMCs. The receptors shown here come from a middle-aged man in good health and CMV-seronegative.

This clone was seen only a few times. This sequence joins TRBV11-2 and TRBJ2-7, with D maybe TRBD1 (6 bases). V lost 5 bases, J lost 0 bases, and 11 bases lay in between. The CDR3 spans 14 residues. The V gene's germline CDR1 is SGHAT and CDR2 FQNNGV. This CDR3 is CASSQGFSSYEQYF. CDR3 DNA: TGTGCCAGCAGCCAGGGGTTTAGCTCCTACGAGCAGTACTTC.

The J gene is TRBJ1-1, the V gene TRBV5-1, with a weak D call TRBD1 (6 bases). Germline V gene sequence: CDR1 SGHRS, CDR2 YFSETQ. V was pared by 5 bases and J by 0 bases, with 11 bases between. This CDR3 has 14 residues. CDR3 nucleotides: TGCGCCAGCAGTAAGGACAGCGTGAACACTGAAGCTTTCTTT. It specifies CASSKDSVNTEAFF.

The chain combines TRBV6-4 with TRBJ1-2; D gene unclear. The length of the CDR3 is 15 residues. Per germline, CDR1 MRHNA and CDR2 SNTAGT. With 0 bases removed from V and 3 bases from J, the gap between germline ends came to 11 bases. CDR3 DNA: TGTGCCAGCAGTGACTCCCCCGTATCCGACTATGGCTACACCTTC. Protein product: CASSDSPVSDYGYTF.

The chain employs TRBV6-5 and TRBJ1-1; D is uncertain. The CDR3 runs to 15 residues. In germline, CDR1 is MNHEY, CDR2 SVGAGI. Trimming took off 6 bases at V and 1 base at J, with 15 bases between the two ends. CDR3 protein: CASSPLPSGNTEAFF. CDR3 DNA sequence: TGTGCCAGCAGCCCCCTGCCGTCCGGGAACACTGAAGCTTTCTTT.

For the CDR3, the DNA is TGTGCCAGCTCACCACGAATCGAGCGGGAAAAACTGTTTTTT. Translating gives CASSPRIEREKLFF. The chain couples TRBV18 to TRBJ1-4, with no clear D. The CDR3 has 14 amino acids. CDR1 and CDR2 from the germline V gene are KGHSH and LQKENI. Trimming took 1 base from V and 8 from J, leaving 11 bases between them.